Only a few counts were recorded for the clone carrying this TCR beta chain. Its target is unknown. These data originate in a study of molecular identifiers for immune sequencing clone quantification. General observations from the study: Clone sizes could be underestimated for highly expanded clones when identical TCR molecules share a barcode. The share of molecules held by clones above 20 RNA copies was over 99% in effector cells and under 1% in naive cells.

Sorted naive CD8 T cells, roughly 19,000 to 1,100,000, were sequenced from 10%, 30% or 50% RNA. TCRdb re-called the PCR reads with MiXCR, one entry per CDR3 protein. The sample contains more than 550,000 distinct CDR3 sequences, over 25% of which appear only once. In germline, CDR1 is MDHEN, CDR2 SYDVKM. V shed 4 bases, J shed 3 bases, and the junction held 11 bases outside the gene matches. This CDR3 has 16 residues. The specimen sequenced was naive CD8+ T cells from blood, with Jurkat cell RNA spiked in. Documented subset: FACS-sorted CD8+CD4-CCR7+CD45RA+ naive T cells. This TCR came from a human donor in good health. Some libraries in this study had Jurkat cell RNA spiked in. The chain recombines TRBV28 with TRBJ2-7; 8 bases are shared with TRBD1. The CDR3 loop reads CASSSILQGGSYEQYF. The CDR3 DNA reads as TGTGCCAGCAGTTCAATCCTACAGGGGGGCAGCTACGAGCAGTACTTC.